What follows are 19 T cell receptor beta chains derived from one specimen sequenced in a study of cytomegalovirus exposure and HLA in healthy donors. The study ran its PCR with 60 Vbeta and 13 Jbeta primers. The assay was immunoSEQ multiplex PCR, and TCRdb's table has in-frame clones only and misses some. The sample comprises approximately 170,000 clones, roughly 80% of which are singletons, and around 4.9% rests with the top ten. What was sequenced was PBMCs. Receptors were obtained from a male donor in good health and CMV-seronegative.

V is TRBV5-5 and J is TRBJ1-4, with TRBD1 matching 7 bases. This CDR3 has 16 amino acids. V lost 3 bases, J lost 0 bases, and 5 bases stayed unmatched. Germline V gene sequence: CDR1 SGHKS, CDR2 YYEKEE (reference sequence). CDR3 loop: CASSWTGLATNEKLFF. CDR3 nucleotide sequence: TGTGCCAGCAGCTGGACAGGACTTGCAACTAATGAAAAACTGTTTTTT.

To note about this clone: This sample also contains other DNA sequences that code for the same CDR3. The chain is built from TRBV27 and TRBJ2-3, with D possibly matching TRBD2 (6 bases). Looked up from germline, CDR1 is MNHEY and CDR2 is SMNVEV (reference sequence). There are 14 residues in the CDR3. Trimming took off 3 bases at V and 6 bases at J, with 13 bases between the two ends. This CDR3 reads CASSLRDLKDTQYF. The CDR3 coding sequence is TGTGCCAGCAGTTTGCGGGACTTAAAGGATACGCAGTATTTT.

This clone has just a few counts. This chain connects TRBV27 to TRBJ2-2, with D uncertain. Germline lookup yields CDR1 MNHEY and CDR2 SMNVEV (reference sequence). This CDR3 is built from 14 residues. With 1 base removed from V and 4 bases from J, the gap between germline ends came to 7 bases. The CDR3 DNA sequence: TGTGCCAGCAGTTTATTGGGCCGCACCGGGGAGCTGTTTTTT. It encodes CASSLLGRTGELFF.

The CDR3 here is CASSPWTSGRETQYF. CDR3 nucleotide sequence: TGTGCCAGCTCACCTTGGACTAGCGGTAGAGAGACCCAGTACTTC. This chain joins TRBV18 and TRBJ2-5; 10 bases match TRBD2. Trimming removed 3 bases from V and 4 bases from J; junction bases left unmatched: 5. The CDR3 spans 15 residues. In germline, CDR1 is KGHSH, CDR2 LQKENI.

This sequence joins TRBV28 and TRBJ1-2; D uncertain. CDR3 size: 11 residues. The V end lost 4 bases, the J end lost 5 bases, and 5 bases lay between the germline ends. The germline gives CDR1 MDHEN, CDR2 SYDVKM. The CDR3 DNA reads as TGTGCCAGCAGTTCCGGGTATGGCTACACCTTC. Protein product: CASSSGYGYTF.

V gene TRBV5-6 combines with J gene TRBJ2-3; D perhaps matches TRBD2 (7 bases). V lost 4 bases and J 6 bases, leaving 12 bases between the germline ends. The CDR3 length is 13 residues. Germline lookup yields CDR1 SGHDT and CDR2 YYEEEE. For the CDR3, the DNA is TGTGCCAGCAGCCTCGGGGGGCGGGATACGCAGTATTTT. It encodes CASSLGGRDTQYF.

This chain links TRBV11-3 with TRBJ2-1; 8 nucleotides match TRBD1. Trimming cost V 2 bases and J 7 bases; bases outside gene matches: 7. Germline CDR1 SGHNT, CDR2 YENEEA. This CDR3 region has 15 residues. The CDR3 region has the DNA TGTGCCAGCAGCTTACGCGGTACAGGGGGTAATGAGCAGTTCTTC. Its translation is CASSLRGTGGNEQFF. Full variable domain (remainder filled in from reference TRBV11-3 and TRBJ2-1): EAGVVQSPRYKIIEKKQPVAFWCNPISGHNTLYWYLQNLGQGPELLIRYENEEAVDDSQLPKDRFSAERLKGVDSTLKIQPAELGDSAVYLCASSLRGTGGNEQFFGPGTRLTVL.

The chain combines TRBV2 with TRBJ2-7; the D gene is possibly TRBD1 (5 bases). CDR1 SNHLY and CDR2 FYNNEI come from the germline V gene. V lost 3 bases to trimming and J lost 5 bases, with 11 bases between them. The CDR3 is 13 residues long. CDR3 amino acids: CASSELNRHEQYF. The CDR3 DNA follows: TGTGCCAGCAGTGAGTTGAACAGGCACGAGCAGTACTTC.

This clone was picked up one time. The CDR3 region is CASSLAVLQGVRNGYTF. The DNA for the CDR3 is TGTGCCAGCAGCTTAGCCGTACTACAGGGTGTGAGAAATGGCTACACCTTC. V gene TRBV7-6 combines with J gene TRBJ1-2; TRBD1 might be the D (6 bases). CDR1 SGHVS and CDR2 FNYEAQ come from the germline V gene. The CDR3 consists of 17 residues. The V end lost 0 bases, the J end lost 6 bases, and 20 bases lay between the germline ends.

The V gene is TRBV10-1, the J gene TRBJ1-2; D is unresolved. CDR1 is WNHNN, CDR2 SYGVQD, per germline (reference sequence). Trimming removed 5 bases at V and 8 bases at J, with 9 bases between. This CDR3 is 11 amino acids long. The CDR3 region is CASSRGCGYTF. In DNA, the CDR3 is TGCGCCAGCAGTCGAGGGTGCGGCTACACCTTC.

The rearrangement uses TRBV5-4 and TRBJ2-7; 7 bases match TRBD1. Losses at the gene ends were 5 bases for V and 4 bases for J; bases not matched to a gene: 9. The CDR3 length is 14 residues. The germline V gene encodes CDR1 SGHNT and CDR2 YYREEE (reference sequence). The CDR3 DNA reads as TGTGCCAGCAGTTCTACGGGACAGCTTTACGAGCAGTACTTC. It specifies CASSSTGQLYEQYF.

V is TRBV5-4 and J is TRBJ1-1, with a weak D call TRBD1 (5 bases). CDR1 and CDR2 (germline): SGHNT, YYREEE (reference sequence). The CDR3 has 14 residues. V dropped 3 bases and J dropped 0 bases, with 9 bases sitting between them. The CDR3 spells CASSSRALNTEAFF. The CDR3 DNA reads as TGTGCCAGCAGCTCCAGGGCCCTGAACACTGAAGCTTTCTTT. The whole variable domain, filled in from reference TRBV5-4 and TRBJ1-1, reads ETGVTQSPTHLIKTRGQQVTLRCSSQSGHNTVSWYQQALGQGPQFIFQYYREEENGRGNFPPRFSGLQFPNYSSELNVNALELDDSALYLCASSSRALNTEAFFGQGTRLTVV.

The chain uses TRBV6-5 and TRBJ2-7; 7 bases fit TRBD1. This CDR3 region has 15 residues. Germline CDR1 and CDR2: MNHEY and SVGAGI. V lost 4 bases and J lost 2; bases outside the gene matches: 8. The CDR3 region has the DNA TGTGCCAGCAGTTCTTCTAGGACAGGTCCCTACGAGCAGTACTTC. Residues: CASSSSRTGPYEQYF.

The CDR3 coding sequence is TGTGCCAGCAGCCCGAGGACAGGGGGCTACACCGGGGAGCTGTTTTTT. Translation gives CASSPRTGGYTGELFF. The chain carries TRBV7-6 and TRBJ2-2, with 11 bases that match TRBD1. There are 16 residues in the CDR3. Germline values: CDR1 SGHVS, CDR2 FNYEAQ. Trimming removed 5 bases from V and 3 bases from J; junction bases left unmatched: 5.

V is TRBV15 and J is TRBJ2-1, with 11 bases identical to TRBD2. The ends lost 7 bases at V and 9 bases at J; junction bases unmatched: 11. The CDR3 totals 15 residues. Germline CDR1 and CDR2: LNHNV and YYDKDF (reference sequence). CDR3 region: CATTSGRFEGAEQFF. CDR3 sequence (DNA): TGTGCCACCACTAGCGGGAGGTTCGAAGGAGCTGAGCAGTTCTTC. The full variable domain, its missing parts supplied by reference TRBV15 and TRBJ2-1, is DAMVIQNPRYQVTQFGKPVTLSCSQTLNHNVMYWYQQKSSQAPKLLFHYYDKDFNNEADTPDNFQSRRPNTSFCFLDIRSPGLGDTAMYLCATTSGRFEGAEQFFGPGTRLTVL.

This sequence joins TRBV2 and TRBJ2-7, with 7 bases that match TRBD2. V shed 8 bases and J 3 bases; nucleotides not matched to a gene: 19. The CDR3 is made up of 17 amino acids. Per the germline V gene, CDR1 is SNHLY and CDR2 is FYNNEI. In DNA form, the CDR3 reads TGTGCCAGCGTGGGAGTTTCCGGGACTAACTCCATCTACGAGCAGTACTTC. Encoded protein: CASVGVSGTNSIYEQYF.

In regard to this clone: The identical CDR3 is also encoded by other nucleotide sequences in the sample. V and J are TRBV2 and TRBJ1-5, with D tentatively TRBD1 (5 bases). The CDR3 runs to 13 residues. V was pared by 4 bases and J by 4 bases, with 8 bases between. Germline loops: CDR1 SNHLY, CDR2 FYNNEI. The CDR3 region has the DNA TGTGCCAGCAGTGGGCAGGGAAATCAGCCCCAGCATTTT. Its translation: CASSGQGNQPQHF. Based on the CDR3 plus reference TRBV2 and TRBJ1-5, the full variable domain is EPEVTQTPSHQVTQMGQEVILRCVPISNHLYFYWYRQILGQKVEFLVSFYNNEISEKSEIFDDQFSVERPDGSNFTLKIRSTKLEDSAMYFCASSGQGNQPQHFGDGTRLSIL.

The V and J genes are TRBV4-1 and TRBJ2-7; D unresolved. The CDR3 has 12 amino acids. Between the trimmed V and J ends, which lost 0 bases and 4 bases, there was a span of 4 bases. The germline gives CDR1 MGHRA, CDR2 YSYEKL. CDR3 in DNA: TGCGCCAGCAGCCAAGACTTGTACGAGCAGTACTTC. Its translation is CASSQDLYEQYF.

In nucleotides, the CDR3 is TGTGCCAGCAGCTCGACAGGGAGAGCAGCTTTCTTT. Translation gives CASSSTGRAAFF. The chain has TRBV7-2 and TRBJ1-1; TRBD1 aligns across 7 bases. The germline V gene has CDR1 SGHTA and CDR2 FQGNSA. The length of the CDR3 is 12 residues. V was clipped by 4 bases and J by 10 bases; unmatched bases: 6.